The rows below give T cell receptor beta chains drawn from one sample of a study of Ad26.COV2.S vaccination and SARS-CoV-2 variants. Here immunoSEQ multiplex PCR was the method, and the copy in TCRdb shows in-frame clones only, minus some. The sample records 320,000 or so clones, about nine tenths being singletons. The sequenced sample was peripheral blood, obtained in a trial of Ad26.COV2.S vaccine versus placebo. All receptors come from a person aged 18-65 years who received the Ad26.COV2.S COVID-19 vaccine or a placebo. The CDR3 runs from the conserved cysteine through the conserved F or W. The D gene is left open where the match is weak. Rows may omit the clone size; those that give it use once, few, many or a size class.

j_call d_call v_call clone_size cdr3_nt cdr3_aa
TRBJ1-2 . TRBV10-3 . TGTGCCATCAGTGAGTCGGGGGGTGGCTTGCGGTACACCTTC CAISESGGGLRYTF
TRBJ1-2 . TRBV11-3 . TGTGCCAGCACCCGACGGGGGCGTGACTATGGCTACACCTTC CASTRRGRDYGYTF
TRBJ2-5 . TRBV7-9 once TGTGCCAGCAACACCCCCAGGAAGGGAGACCGGGGAGAGACCCAGTACTTC CASNTPRKGDRGETQYF
TRBJ1-5 . TRBV4-3 . TGCGCCAGCAGCCAAGAGGTGGGTCGGGGGAATAGCAATCAGCCCCAGCATTTT CASSQEVGRGNSNQPQHF
TRBJ1-5 TRBD1 TRBV7-2 . TGTGCCAGCAGCCCCAGCCGTGGACAGGGAACTCAGCCCCAGCATTTT CASSPSRGQGTQPQHF
TRBJ1-1 . TRBV21-1 . TGTGCCAGCAGCAAGAAATTGGGGGGCACCAACACTGAAGCTTTCTTT CASSKKLGGTNTEAFF
TRBJ2-1 TRBD2 TRBV7-9 . TGTGCCAGCAGCTCCGGCGGGGGGGGCGCCTCCTACAATGAGCAGTTCTTC CASSSGGGGASYNEQFF
TRBJ1-5 TRBD1 TRBV7-6 . TGTGCCAGCAGCTTAGGGGACAGTGGCAATCAGCCCCAGCATTTT CASSLGDSGNQPQHF
TRBJ2-1 . TRBV12-3/TRBV12-4 . TGTGCCAGCAGTTTTAAACTAGACAATGAGCAGTTCTTC CASSFKLDNEQFF
TRBJ2-3 . TRBV7-9 . TGTGCCAGCAGCTCTATAGCTACACGATACACAGATACGCAGTATTTT CASSSIATRYTDTQYF
TRBJ2-1 TRBD2 TRBV18 . TGTGCCAGCTCACCACCGATAACCGGGACTATAGAGCAGTTCTTC CASSPPITGTIEQFF
TRBJ2-3 TRBD1 TRBV7-6 . TGTGCCAGCAGCTTAGGGGGACAGGGAACAGATACGCAGTATTTT CASSLGGQGTDTQYF
TRBJ2-2 TRBD2 TRBV12-3/TRBV12-4 . TGTGCCGAACTAGCGGCGAACACCGGGGAGCTGTTTTTT CAELAANTGELFF
TRBJ1-1 . TRBV18 . TGTGCCAGCTCACTACGATCATCGGGGAACACTGAAGCTTTCTTT CASSLRSSGNTEAFF
TRBJ2-6 . TRBV18 few TGTGCCAGCTCTCACGACGGACTATCCTCTGGGGCCAACGTCCTGACTTTC CASSHDGLSSGANVLTF